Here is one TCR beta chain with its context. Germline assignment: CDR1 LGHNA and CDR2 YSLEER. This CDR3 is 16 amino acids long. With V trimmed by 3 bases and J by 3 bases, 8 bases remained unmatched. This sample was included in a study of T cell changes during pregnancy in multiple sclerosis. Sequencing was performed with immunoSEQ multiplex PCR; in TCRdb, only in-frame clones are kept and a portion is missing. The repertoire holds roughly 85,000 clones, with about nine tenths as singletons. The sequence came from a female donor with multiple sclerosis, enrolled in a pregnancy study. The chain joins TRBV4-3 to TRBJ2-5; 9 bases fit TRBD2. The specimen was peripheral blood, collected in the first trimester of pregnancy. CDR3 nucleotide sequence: TGCGCCAGCAGCCATGAATGGCGGGGGGGAAAAGAGACCCAGTACTTC. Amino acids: CASSHEWRGGKETQYF.